This TCR beta chain was documented in a study of multiple sclerosis patients with progressive multifocal leukoencephalopathy. Study-wide background: Multiple sclerosis patients on natalizumab who never developed PML served as longitudinally sampled controls.

Study-level results: In most PML patients, TRB repertoires appeared less diverse by entropy.

Method: immunoSEQ multiplex PCR; TCRdb's copy keeps in-frame clones and lacks some. Here the sample spans approximately 27,000 clones, roughly 91% being singletons. To note about this clone: Its cognate antigen is unknown.

Time point indicated: before natalizumab initiation. Before the first natalizumab infusion, T0 blood samples were taken. The CDR3 contains 16 residues. Germline V gene data show CDR1 as LGHNA and CDR2 as YSLEER. The V end lost 0 bases, the J end lost 8 bases, and 19 bases lay between the germline ends. The V and J genes are TRBV4-3 and TRBJ1-1, with a weak D call TRBD1 (5 bases). The sample consisted of PBMCs. The clonotype originates from a human donor with multiple sclerosis. The CDR3 here is CASSQDLSGERSEAFF. CDR3 bases: TGCGCCAGCAGCCAAGATCTTTCGGGGGAAAGAAGCGAAGCTTTCTTT.